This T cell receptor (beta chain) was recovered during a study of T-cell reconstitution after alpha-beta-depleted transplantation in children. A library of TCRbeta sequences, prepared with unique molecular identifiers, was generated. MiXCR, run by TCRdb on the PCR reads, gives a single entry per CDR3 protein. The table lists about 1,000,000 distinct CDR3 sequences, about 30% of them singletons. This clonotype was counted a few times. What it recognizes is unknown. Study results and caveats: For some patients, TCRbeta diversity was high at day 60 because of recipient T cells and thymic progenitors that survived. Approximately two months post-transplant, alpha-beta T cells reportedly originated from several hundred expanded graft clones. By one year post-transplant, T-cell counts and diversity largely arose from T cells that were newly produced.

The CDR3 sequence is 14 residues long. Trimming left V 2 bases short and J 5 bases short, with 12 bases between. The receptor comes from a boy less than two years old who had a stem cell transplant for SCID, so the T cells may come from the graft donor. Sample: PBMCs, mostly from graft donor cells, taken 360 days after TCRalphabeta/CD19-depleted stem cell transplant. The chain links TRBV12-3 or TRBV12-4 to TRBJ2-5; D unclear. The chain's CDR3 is CASSLSSRLETQYF. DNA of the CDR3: TGTGCCAGCAGTTTAAGTAGTCGTTTGGAGACCCAGTACTTC.